The 18 T cell receptor beta chains below come from one sample, sequenced in a study of neurological immune-mediated disorders. Using its own MiXCR run on the 5' RACE reads, TCRdb lists one record per CDR3 protein. The sample includes roughly 60,000 distinct CDR3 sequences, around 10% of them seen just once. Time point given: longitudinal time-point 2. Material for sequencing was PBMCs. Source of these receptors: a man aged 25 to 40 in good health.

This clonotype was recorded at least ten times. The chain joins TRBV4-1 to TRBJ1-5; D gene uncertain. Per germline, CDR1 MGHRA and CDR2 YSYEKL. The CDR3 has 14 residues. V was cut by 1 base and J by 7 bases, with 11 bases left in between. The CDR3 sequence is CASSQVFSQQPQHF. CDR3 coding DNA: TGCGCCAGCAGCCAAGTTTTCTCGCAGCAGCCCCAGCATTTT.

This clonotype was seen at least ten times. CDR3: CATSDWRGENIQYF. The CDR3 DNA follows: TGTGCCACCAGTGATTGGCGGGGAGAAAACATTCAGTACTTC. The chain couples TRBV24-1 to TRBJ2-4, with D possibly matching TRBD2 (6 bases). The V gene's germline CDR1 is KGHDR and CDR2 SFDVKD. The CDR3 extends over 14 amino acids. The V end was cut by 2 bases, the J end by 5 bases, with 9 bases between.

The table lists this clonotype with many counts. This chain connects TRBV14 to TRBJ2-2; no firm D call. CDR3 length equals 13 residues. Germline loops: CDR1 SGHDN, CDR2 FVKESK. Trimming removed 3 bases from V and 5 bases from J, with 7 bases in between. The CDR3 sequence: CASSQVPTGELFF. The CDR3 region has the DNA TGTGCCAGCAGCCAGGTCCCTACCGGGGAGCTGTTTTTT.

This clonotype was observed at least ten times. This chain joins TRBV15 and TRBJ2-1; TRBD2 might be the D (6 bases). The CDR3 has 17 amino acids. The germline V and J ends were trimmed by 0 bases and 5 bases, with 17 bases remaining between them. CDR1 and CDR2 (germline): LNHNV, YYDKDF (reference sequence). In nucleotides, the CDR3 is TGTGCCACCAGCAGAGAGCGGGACCTACATATAGACAATGAGCAGTTCTTC. Translated: CATSRERDLHIDNEQFF.

In this sample, this clonotype turned up many times. The CDR3 spells CASSQILFRGDRANEQYF. In DNA, the CDR3 is TGCGCCAGCAGCCAAATACTCTTCAGAGGGGACAGGGCTAACGAGCAGTACTTC. The chain joins TRBV4-1 to TRBJ2-7, with 9 bases matching TRBD1. Looked up from germline, CDR1 is MGHRA and CDR2 is YSYEKL. The junction had 16 bases not matched to a gene; V was cut back by 2 bases and J by 5 bases. The CDR3 covers 18 residues.

Comments on this clonotype: A much larger clone differs from this one at a single base, so this may be a read error. This chain links TRBV6-5 with TRBJ1-1; no firm D call. The CDR3 runs to 11 residues. Germline lookup yields CDR1 MNHEY and CDR2 SVGAGI. The CDR3: CSSIRGTEAFF. CDR3 nucleotide sequence: TGTTCCAGCATACGGGGCACTGAAGCTTTCTTT.

This clonotype has a count of ten or more. The chain has TRBV28 and TRBJ1-2; D not resolved. Trimming stripped 6 bases from V and 2 bases from J, with 13 bases between. CDR3 length equals 14 residues. CDR1 is MDHEN, CDR2 SYDVKM, per germline. CDR3 protein: CASRDHHLNYGYTF. In DNA form, the CDR3 reads TGTGCCAGCAGAGACCACCATCTAAACTATGGCTACACCTTC.

This clonotype was recorded many times. One end of the junction does not line up with germline, which may come from a read error. The V call is TRBV29-1, the J call TRBJ2-1, with 8 bases aligning to TRBD1. Germline values: CDR1 SQVTM, CDR2 ANQGSEA. The CDR3 is made up of 13 amino acids. CDR3 sequence reads: CSVEGTTTGDRLF. The CDR3 DNA sequence: TGCAGCGTTGAGGGGACGACGACAGGGGACCGGCTCTTC.

This clonotype was recorded at least ten times. The chain uses TRBV29-1 and TRBJ2-5; D is possibly TRBD1 (5 bases). The ends were cut back, 8 bases at V and 1 base at J, with 14 bases in the middle. This CDR3 contains 13 residues. Per germline, CDR1 SQVTM and CDR2 ANQGSEA. The DNA for the CDR3 is TGCAGCTCCTCCAGGGTAACCCAAGAGACCCAGTACTTC. Its protein product is CSSSRVTQETQYF.

This clonotype was detected ten times or more. V is TRBV7-2 and J is TRBJ2-5; 15 bases map to TRBD2. The CDR3 has 16 residues. Trimming removed 5 bases from V and 4 bases from J; junction bases left unmatched: 5. Germline CDR1 reads SGHTA; CDR2 reads FQGNSA. The DNA of the CDR3 is TGTGCCAGCAGCCTAATGGGACTAGCGGGAGGAGAGACCCAGTACTTC. This encodes CASSLMGLAGGETQYF.

This clonotype appeared many times. The junction departs from germline at one end; a sequencing error may be responsible. The V and J genes are TRBV2 and TRBJ2-5; 7 nucleotides line up with TRBD1. CDR1 and CDR2 from the germline V gene are SNHLY and FYNNEI. The CDR3 runs 15 residues. CDR3 sequence: CASREDTGVWETQYF. DNA of the CDR3: TGTGCCAGCAGGGAAGATACAGGGGTATGGGAGACCCAGTACTTC.

The table lists this clonotype with many counts. The chain uses TRBV7-3 and TRBJ2-7; 8 bases align to TRBD1. Germline CDR1 and CDR2: SGHTA and FQGTGA. The J segment lost 3 bases and the V segment lost 5 bases, leaving 6 bases of the junction unmatched. The CDR3 totals 14 residues. The CDR3 protein is CASSTQTGDYEQYF. The CDR3 DNA is TGTGCCAGCAGCACCCAGACAGGGGACTACGAGCAGTACTTC.

This clonotype occurred a few times. A much bigger clone sits one base away, suggesting this may be a read error. The rearrangement joins TRBV27 to TRBJ2-3; TRBD1 agrees at 12 bases. CDR3 size: 16 residues. Germline assignment: CDR1 MNHEY and CDR2 SMNVEV (reference sequence). CDR3 sequence (DNA): TGTGCCATCAGTTGGAGGGACAGGGGGCCCTCAGATACGCAGTATTTT. This sequence encodes CAISWRDRGPSDTQYF.

In DNA, the CDR3 is TGCGCCAGCAGCTTGGCCGCCTCGAACACCGGGGAGCTGTTTTTT. Its translation: CASSLAASNTGELFF. The chain combines TRBV5-1 with TRBJ2-2; no firm D call. Trimming removed 0 bases from V and 0 bases from J, with 6 bases in between. Germline V gene data show CDR1 as SGHRS and CDR2 as YFSETQ. The CDR3 spans 15 residues.

In its sample, this clonotype was seen many times. CDR3 loop: CAISEEGISSNQPQHF. CDR3 sequence (DNA): TGTGCCATCAGTGAGGAAGGGATTTCGAGCAATCAGCCCCAGCATTTT. The chain couples TRBV10-3 to TRBJ1-5; D remains ambiguous. The CDR3 has 16 residues. CDR1 is ENHRY, CDR2 SYGVKD, per germline. The V and J ends lost 2 bases and 1 base respectively, with 12 bases between them.

This clonotype was counted many times. The chain couples TRBV7-2 to TRBJ2-5; TRBD2 agrees at 10 bases. Germline values: CDR1 SGHTA, CDR2 FQGNSA. The CDR3 extends over 16 amino acids. V lost 0 bases and J lost 4; bases outside the gene matches: 5. CDR3 loop: CASSLAGLAGVETQYF. In DNA, the CDR3 is TGTGCCAGCAGCTTAGCTGGCCTAGCGGGAGTAGAGACCCAGTACTTC.

This clonotype was counted at least ten times. The CDR3 DNA reads as TGCAGTGCCCCCCGATGGGGCGGCAATGAGCAGTTCTTC. This translates into CSAPRWGGNEQFF. This sequence joins TRBV20-1 and TRBJ2-1; tentatively, D is TRBD1 (5 bases). Germline V lookup: CDR1 DFQATT, CDR2 SNEGSKA (reference sequence). The CDR3 contains 13 residues. Trimming pared 6 bases from V and 6 bases from J, leaving 15 bases between.

This clonotype has at least ten counts. This sequence joins TRBV28 and TRBJ1-3; no clear D. This CDR3 has 14 residues. Trimming cost V 4 bases and J 0 bases, with 7 bases left between them. Germline V gene sequence: CDR1 MDHEN, CDR2 SYDVKM. The CDR3 coding sequence is TGTGCCAGCAGTTCCGGCATCTCTGGAAACACCATATATTTT. Protein sequence: CASSSGISGNTIYF.